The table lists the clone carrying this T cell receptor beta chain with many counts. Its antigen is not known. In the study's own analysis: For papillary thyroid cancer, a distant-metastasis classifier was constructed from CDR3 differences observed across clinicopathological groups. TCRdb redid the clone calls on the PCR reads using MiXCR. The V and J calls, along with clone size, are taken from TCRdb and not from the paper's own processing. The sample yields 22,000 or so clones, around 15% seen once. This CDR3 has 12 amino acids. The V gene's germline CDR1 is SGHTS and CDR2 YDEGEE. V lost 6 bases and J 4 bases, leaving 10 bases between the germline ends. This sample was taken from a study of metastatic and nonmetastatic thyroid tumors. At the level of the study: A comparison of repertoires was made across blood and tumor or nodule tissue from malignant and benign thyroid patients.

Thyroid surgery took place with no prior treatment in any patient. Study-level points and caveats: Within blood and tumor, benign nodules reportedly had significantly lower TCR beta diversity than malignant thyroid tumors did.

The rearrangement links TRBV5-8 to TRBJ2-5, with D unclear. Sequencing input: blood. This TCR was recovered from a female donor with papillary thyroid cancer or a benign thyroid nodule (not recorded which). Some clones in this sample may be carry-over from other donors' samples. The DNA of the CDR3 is TGTGCCAGCACCTTAGTTGCAGAGACCCAGTACTTC. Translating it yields CASTLVAETQYF.